The 19 T cell receptor beta chains in this list originate from one sample, sequenced in a study of beta chain features in type 1 diabetes. All of the isolated RNA was reverse transcribed, so expressed TCRB transcripts were sequenced. Profiling relied on immunoSEQ multiplex PCR, and the TCRdb table lists in-frame clones only, not all of them. Of roughly 300,000 clones listed, around 13% are singletons. The sequenced sample consisted of central memory CD4+ T cells from blood. The receptors were gathered from a man aged 25 to 40 in good health.

The genes are TRBV14 and TRBJ2-7; D unresolved. Germline loops: CDR1 SGHDN, CDR2 FVKESK. The V end lost 4 bases, the J end lost 2 bases, and 21 bases lay between the germline ends. The length of the CDR3 is 17 residues. This chain's CDR3 is CASSPRWTGRETYEQYV. DNA of the CDR3: TGTGCCAGCAGCCCCCGGTGGACGGGCCGCGAGACCTACGAGCAGTACGTC.

This chain links TRBV2 with TRBJ2-2; the D gene is possibly TRBD2 (5 bases). This CDR3 region has 13 residues. Trimming shortened V by 5 bases and J by 7 bases, and 11 bases separated the two germline ends. Germline values: CDR1 SNHLY, CDR2 FYNNEI. The CDR3 loop is CASSPGEHGELFF. As DNA, the CDR3 is TGTGCCAGCAGTCCTGGGGAGCACGGGGAGCTGTTTTTT.

The chain employs TRBV29-1 and TRBJ2-3; 8 bases fit TRBD2. The germline gives CDR1 SQVTM, CDR2 ANQGSEA. The V gene end was trimmed by 6 bases and the J gene end by 1 base; junction bases not matched to a gene: 9. The CDR3 contains 15 residues. The CDR3 coding sequence is TGCAGCGTCGCAGGCGAAGCGGGGGGCACAGATACGCAGTATTTT. Encoded protein: CSVAGEAGGTDTQYF.

This sequence joins TRBV9 and TRBJ2-5; the match to TRBD1 covers 7 bases. Germline trimming cut 2 bases from V and 5 bases from J; bases unmatched to any gene: 3. Germline CDR1 and CDR2: SGDLS and YYNGEE. The CDR3 contains 13 residues. CDR3 in amino acids: CASSVQGEETQYF. The CDR3 DNA reads as TGTGCCAGCAGCGTCCAGGGGGAGGAGACCCAGTACTTC.

This clone came up a few times. The V call is TRBV5-6, the J call TRBJ2-1, with D possibly TRBD1 on 6 matching bases. CDR3 length equals 15 residues. Per the germline V gene, CDR1 is SGHDT and CDR2 is YYEEEE. The V end was cut by 0 bases, the J end by 4 bases, with 11 bases between. CDR3 amino acids: CASSLAQGVYNEQFF. In DNA, the CDR3 is TGTGCCAGCAGCTTGGCACAGGGAGTGTACAATGAGCAGTTCTTC.

The sample holds a few counts of this clone. J is TRBJ1-2 and V is TRBV14; D remains unclear. Looked up from germline, CDR1 is SGHDN and CDR2 is FVKESK. This CDR3 comprises 14 residues. Trimming removed 4 bases at V and 7 bases at J, with 16 bases between. The DNA of the CDR3 is TGTGCCAGCAGCCGTGGCAGAGGGTGGGGTGGCTACACCTTC. Amino acids: CASSRGRGWGGYTF.

A few counts support this clone. The chain recombines TRBV29-1 with TRBJ1-2; 8 bases agree with TRBD1. The CDR3 loop spans 13 amino acids. Germline CDR1 SQVTM, CDR2 ANQGSEA. The V segment lost 3 bases and the J segment 5 bases; nucleotides outside the gene matches: 5. Written as DNA, the CDR3 is TGCAGCGTTGATTTTAGACAGGGGTATGGCTACACCTTC. This translates into CSVDFRQGYGYTF.

This clone was found a few times. The chain combines TRBV5-5 with TRBJ2-7; D remains unclear. V was cut by 2 bases and J by 3 bases, with 9 bases left in between. From germline, CDR1 is SGHKS and CDR2 YYEKEE (reference sequence). The CDR3 has 13 amino acids. The CDR3 sequence is CASSFGRNYEQYV. In DNA form, the CDR3 reads TGTGCCAGCAGCTTCGGACGGAACTACGAGCAGTACGTC.

The chain employs TRBV11-2 and TRBJ2-1; no clear D. CDR1 is SGHAT, CDR2 FQNNGV, per germline. The CDR3 covers 14 residues. Trimming cost V 1 base and J 8 bases, with 12 bases left between them. The CDR3 DNA reads TGTGCCAGCAGCTTAGTCGGGCCAAGGGATGAGCAGTTCTTC. Translation: CASSLVGPRDEQFF.

This clone was picked up a small number of times. The chain couples TRBV6-1 to TRBJ1-5; TRBD1 is a possible D gene (6 bases). Looked up from germline, CDR1 is MNHNS and CDR2 is SASEGT. The CDR3 runs to 15 residues. Trimming stripped 5 bases from V and 10 bases from J, with 21 bases between. Here the CDR3 DNA reads TGTGCCAGCAGTTTATCTGGAAGGGGGGGTATTCCCCAGCATTTT. Its protein is CASSLSGRGGIPQHF.

This clone was detected only a few times. The chain has TRBV7-8 and TRBJ2-3; possible D gene TRBD2, 7 bases. Trimming left V 5 bases short and J 0 bases short, with 9 bases between. From germline, CDR1 is SGHVS and CDR2 FQNEAQ. This CDR3 is 14 amino acids long. The CDR3 spells CASSRGASTDTQYF. DNA of the CDR3: TGTGCCAGCAGCCGGGGGGCAAGCACAGATACGCAGTATTTT.

This clone has more than one count but fewer than ten. The chain couples TRBV5-1 to TRBJ2-5, with D unresolved. The V gene's germline CDR1 is SGHRS and CDR2 YFSETQ. This CDR3 has 16 amino acids. Trimming stripped 0 bases from V and 4 bases from J, with 16 bases between. DNA for the CDR3: TGCGCCAGCAGCTTGGAGCTGGGTTTAACCCCAGAGACCCAGTACTTC. Encoded protein: CASSLELGLTPETQYF.

The chain joins TRBV4-1 to TRBJ2-3; 11 positions match TRBD2. Trimming cost V 0 bases and J 9 bases; bases outside gene matches: 14. The CDR3 runs to 18 residues. Germline CDR1 MGHRA, CDR2 YSYEKL. The CDR3 nucleotides read TGCGCCAGCAGCCAAGATTCTGTACTAGCGGGGGCCGCTGTAACGCAGTATTTT. Protein product: CASSQDSVLAGAAVTQYF.

This sequence joins TRBV5-4 and TRBJ1-3; D remains unclear. Germline V gene lookup returns CDR1 SGHNT and CDR2 YYREEE (reference sequence). The CDR3 has 14 amino acids. Trimming stripped 0 bases from V and 4 bases from J, with 8 bases between. In DNA form, the CDR3 reads TGTGCCAGCAGCTTGGCTGGGTACGGAAACACCATATATTTT. This encodes CASSLAGYGNTIYF.

This clone was found a few times. The gene calls are TRBV25-1 and TRBJ2-3; unclear D gene. The germline V and J ends were trimmed by 4 bases and 3 bases, with 11 bases remaining between them. The CDR3 consists of 14 residues. In germline, CDR1 is MGHDK, CDR2 SYGVNS. The CDR3 spells CASSGGFGTDTQYF. The CDR3, as DNA: TGTGCCAGCAGTGGTGGATTTGGGACAGATACGCAGTATTTT.

This clone was seen more than once but under ten times. The V call is TRBV4-1, the J call TRBJ2-3; maybe TRBD1 (6 bases). Trimming removed 2 bases from V and 4 bases from J, with 10 bases in between. This CDR3 has 14 residues. Germline CDR1 MGHRA, CDR2 YSYEKL. CDR3 protein: CASSQPGTPDTQYF. For the CDR3, the DNA is TGCGCCAGCAGCCAACCCGGGACACCAGATACGCAGTATTTT.

The chain carries TRBV7-9 and TRBJ2-1, with a possible D match to TRBD2 (6 bases). Trimming took off 5 bases at V and 7 bases at J, with 21 bases between the two ends. The V gene's germline CDR1 is SEHNR and CDR2 FQNEAQ (reference sequence). The CDR3 spans 16 residues. CDR3 bases: TGTGCCAGCAGCCGGGGAGGAGGGCTGCGGTGGAATGAGCAGTTCTTC. Translating it yields CASSRGGGLRWNEQFF.

This clone has just a few counts. The rearrangement links TRBV11-1 to TRBJ2-5; unclear D gene. This CDR3 spans 14 amino acids. The V gene's germline CDR1 is SGHAT and CDR2 FQDESV (reference sequence). Deletions cut 2 bases from V and 3 bases from J, with 10 bases between. CDR3 sequence reads: CASSLFGTKETQYF. The DNA of the CDR3 is TGTGCCAGCAGCTTATTTGGAACTAAAGAGACCCAGTACTTC.

This rearrangement joins TRBV2 to TRBJ1-4; the D is unclear. The CDR3 loop spans 13 amino acids. Germline loops: CDR1 SNHLY, CDR2 FYNNEI. The V gene lost 7 bases and the J gene lost 4 bases, with 10 bases spanning the gap. CDR3 residues: CASNGRFNEKLFF. Here the CDR3 DNA reads TGTGCCAGCAATGGGCGGTTTAATGAAAAACTGTTTTTT.